Listed here are 3 T cell receptor beta chains from one sample, sequenced in a study of blood T cell repertoires in COVID-19. Here immunoSEQ multiplex PCR was the method, and the copy in TCRdb shows in-frame clones only, minus some. The sample holds about 200,000 clones, roughly 82% seen once. The sequenced material came from PBMCs or T cells enriched from blood (not recorded which). These receptors all come from a woman aged 55-70 years with acute COVID-19.

The table lists this clone with a count of one. The chain couples TRBV7-8 to TRBJ1-3; a possible D gene is TRBD1 (5 bases). This CDR3 region has 16 residues. The germline V and J ends were trimmed by 1 base and 2 bases, with 12 bases remaining between them. Germline V gives CDR1 SGHVS, CDR2 FQNEAQ. In nucleotides, the CDR3 is TGTGCCAGCAGCTTAGACGGGGGTCTGGCTGGAAACACCATATATTTT. Amino acids: CASSLDGGLAGNTIYF.

The CDR3 nucleotides are TGTGCCAGCAGTTCCCGACAGGGCTCTAACTATGGCTACACCTTC. Residues: CASSSRQGSNYGYTF. The chain employs TRBV6-5 and TRBJ1-2; 7 positions agree with TRBD1. With V trimmed by 4 bases and J by 0 bases, 5 bases remained unmatched. Germline V lookup: CDR1 MNHEY, CDR2 SVGAGI. The CDR3 is 15 amino acids.

V usage is TRBV19 and J usage is TRBJ2-2, with D perhaps TRBD2 (5 bases). The V and J ends lost 6 bases and 7 bases respectively, with 18 bases between them. Germline lookup yields CDR1 LNHDA and CDR2 SQIVND (reference sequence). The CDR3 consists of 15 residues. The CDR3 region is CASRELGVGGGELFF. The CDR3 nucleotides are TGTGCCAGTAGGGAGCTTGGGGTAGGAGGCGGGGAGCTGTTTTTT. The full variable domain, its missing parts supplied by reference TRBV19 and TRBJ2-2, is DGGITQSPKYLFRKEGQNVTLSCEQNLNHDAMYWYRQDPGQGLRLIYYSQIVNDFQKGDIAEGYSVSREKKESFPLTVTSAQKNPTAFYLCASRELGVGGGELFFGEGSRLTVL.